This T cell receptor beta chain was identified in a study of T-cell memory formation after mild COVID-19. Germline V gene data show CDR1 as DFQATT and CDR2 as SNEGSKA (reference sequence). The length of the CDR3 is 14 residues. The ends lost 3 bases at V and 0 bases at J; junction bases unmatched: 1. Overall study results and limits: Memory from before infection featured some responding clones, which suggests cross-reactive memory joined.

There are a few counts of this clonotype. Antigen specificity is unknown. With constant-segment primers, 5'RACE yielded cDNA libraries of TCR alpha and TCR beta that carried sample barcodes and UMIs. TCRdb redid the calling of the 5' RACE reads with MiXCR, one entry per CDR3 protein. The sample lists hundreds of thousands of distinct CDR3 sequences, approximately 19% seen once, with 20% to 25% in the top ten. The TCR originated in a man aged 18 to 29 who had mild COVID-19 (a few samples of this study predate the infection). Cell type and time point are not known. The sequencing sample was made of PBMCs or a T cell subset sorted from them (not recorded which). The chain is built from TRBV20-1 and TRBJ2-3; 9 nucleotides line up with TRBD1. In nucleotides, the CDR3 is TGCAGTGCTAGGACAGGGGGGAGCACAGATACGCAGTATTTT. Its translation is CSARTGGSTDTQYF.